The 32 T cell receptor beta chains below all came from one sample that was sequenced in a study of blood T cell repertoires in COVID-19. Clones were sequenced by immunoSEQ multiplex PCR, and TCRdb holds only the in-frame ones, with some missing. Among roughly 240,000 clones listed, roughly 85% were seen once. Sequencing was performed on peripheral blood. The receptors stem from a man aged 45-60 years with COVID-19, enrolled during active disease.

The chain uses TRBV2 and TRBJ1-4; the D gene is possibly TRBD1 (5 bases). Trimming cost V 2 bases and J 2 bases, with 6 bases left between them. Germline lookup yields CDR1 SNHLY and CDR2 FYNNEI. The CDR3 is made up of 14 amino acids. The CDR3 here is CASSEQGTNEKLFF. The CDR3 DNA reads TGTGCCAGCAGTGAACAGGGCACTAATGAAAAACTGTTTTTT.

This clone appeared once. J is TRBJ2-3 and V is TRBV9; D gene ambiguous. In germline, CDR1 is SGDLS, CDR2 YYNGEE. The V and J ends lost 0 bases and 0 bases respectively, with 14 bases between them. This CDR3 is 17 amino acids long. CDR3 bases: TGTGCCAGCAGCGTAGCGTCTACGACAACCAGCACAGATACGCAGTATTTT. It codes for CASSVASTTTSTDTQYF.

A few counts support this clone. The rearrangement links TRBV6-2 or TRBV6-3 to TRBJ1-5; 9 bases are a match to TRBD1. CDR1 is MNHEY, CDR2 SVGEGT, per germline. The CDR3 is made up of 17 amino acids. The V gene end was trimmed by 5 bases and the J gene end by 1 base; junction bases not matched to a gene: 9. As DNA, the CDR3 is TGTGCCAGCAGTAACCCCGGGACAGGGATCAGCAATCAGCCCCAGCATTTT. Translated, it gives CASSNPGTGISNQPQHF.

This chain uses TRBV7-9 with TRBJ1-5; D is uncertain. CDR1 is SEHNR, CDR2 FQNEAQ, per germline (reference sequence). The CDR3 spans 19 residues. The germline V and J ends were trimmed by 1 base and 2 bases, with 21 bases remaining between them. This CDR3 is CASSLVGPRSGWGNQPQHF. The CDR3 nucleotides read TGTGCCAGCAGCTTAGTAGGGCCCCGGTCGGGATGGGGCAATCAGCCCCAGCATTTT.

This clone was counted a single time. The CDR3 sequence is CASSLVAGADYGYTF. The CDR3 DNA follows: TGTGCCAGCAGCTTAGTTGCAGGGGCGGACTATGGCTACACCTTC. The chain recombines TRBV11-2 with TRBJ1-2, with D possibly TRBD1 on 6 matching bases. V lost 1 base, J lost 3 bases, and 12 bases lay in between. CDR3 length: 15 residues. The germline V gene encodes CDR1 SGHAT and CDR2 FQNNGV.

The genes are TRBV7-9 and TRBJ1-2, with D possibly TRBD1 on 5 matching bases. The CDR3 runs to 12 residues. Germline assignment: CDR1 SEHNR and CDR2 FQNEAQ (reference sequence). V lost 5 bases and J lost 8, with 12 bases in between. The chain's CDR3 is CASSPPQGGYTF. For the CDR3, the DNA is TGTGCCAGCAGCCCTCCCCAGGGCGGCTACACCTTC.

The chain employs TRBV27 and TRBJ2-3; D might be TRBD1 (6 bases). This CDR3 spans 16 amino acids. CDR1 and CDR2 from the germline V gene are MNHEY and SMNVEV (reference sequence). Trimming shortened V by 6 bases and J by 2 bases, and 18 bases separated the two germline ends. CDR3 DNA: TGTGCCAGCAGGCCTCTCTGGGGGCCGACCACAGATACGCAGTATTTT. Its translation is CASRPLWGPTTDTQYF.

Only one count was recorded for this clone. The chain combines TRBV24-1 with TRBJ2-4; 9 bases map to TRBD1. Germline V gene data show CDR1 as KGHDR and CDR2 as SFDVKD. Trimming took 3 bases from V and 4 from J; bases not matched to a gene: 12. The CDR3 has 18 residues. Here the CDR3 DNA reads TGTGCCACCAGTGATCAAAGTCCCGGGACAGGGTTTAAAAACATTCAGTACTTC. Amino acid sequence: CATSDQSPGTGFKNIQYF.

This clone was observed a handful of times. This same CDR3 is encoded by further DNA sequences in the sample. The chain joins TRBV9 to TRBJ2-1; TRBD2 agrees at 9 bases. After removal of 2 bases from V and 4 bases from J, the junction contained 4 bases not matched to a gene. The germline V gene encodes CDR1 SGDLS and CDR2 YYNGEE. This CDR3 has 15 amino acids. The CDR3 DNA sequence: TGTGCCAGCAGCGTTAGCGGGGGCCAGTACAATGAGCAGTTCTTC. It translates to CASSVSGGQYNEQFF.

The V and J genes are TRBV5-5 and TRBJ1-1; TRBD1 aligns across 7 bases. Trimming removed 3 bases from V and 1 base from J; junction bases left unmatched: 3. The CDR3 runs to 14 residues. Germline V CDR1 and CDR2: SGHKS, YYEKEE (reference sequence). Written as DNA, the CDR3 is TGTGCCAGCAGCTCCCAGGGGGGGAACACTGAAGCTTTCTTT. Protein sequence: CASSSQGGNTEAFF.

This clone has just a few counts. The chain carries TRBV28 and TRBJ2-5; TRBD1 might be the D (5 bases). CDR1 and CDR2 (germline): MDHEN, SYDVKM. CDR3 length: 13 amino acids. Trimming pared 10 bases from V and 4 bases from J, leaving 16 bases between. CDR3 DNA sequence: TGTGCCACCTCTAGGGGAAGTGGAGAGACCCAGTACTTC. Amino acid sequence: CATSRGSGETQYF.

Only one count was recorded for this clone. V and J are TRBV2 and TRBJ2-2, with 10 bases aligning to TRBD1. This CDR3 is 16 amino acids long. V lost 4 bases, J lost 3 bases, and 5 bases stayed unmatched. Germline loops: CDR1 SNHLY, CDR2 FYNNEI. CDR3 sequence reads: CASSATGGAYTGELFF. The CDR3 DNA follows: TGTGCCAGCAGTGCGACAGGGGGCGCGTACACCGGGGAGCTGTTTTTT.

V usage is TRBV5-4 and J usage is TRBJ2-2; 9 bases agree with TRBD1. Trimming removed 9 bases from V and 0 bases from J; junction bases left unmatched: 9. The germline V gene has CDR1 SGHNT and CDR2 YYREEE (reference sequence). The CDR3 has 16 residues. The CDR3 spells CATKDRGPANTGELFF. The CDR3 nucleotides read TGTGCCACCAAGGACAGGGGCCCTGCGAACACCGGGGAGCTGTTTTTT.

This sequence joins TRBV27 and TRBJ1-1; D unclear. The CDR3 is made up of 13 amino acids. V was shortened by 2 bases and J by 1 base, with 5 bases between the two germline ends. The germline V gene has CDR1 MNHEY and CDR2 SMNVEV (reference sequence). The CDR3 DNA follows: TGTGCCAGCAGTTTAACTGCGAACACTGAAGCTTTCTTT. Its protein is CASSLTANTEAFF.

The V call is TRBV3-1 (or the pseudogene TRBV3-2), the J call TRBJ1-2, with 7 bases fitting TRBD1. V shed 2 bases and J 3 bases; nucleotides not matched to a gene: 12. The germline gives CDR1 LGHDT, CDR2 YNNKEL (reference sequence). The CDR3 covers 17 residues. The CDR3 spells CASSQPPTGSGDYGYTF. The CDR3, as DNA: TGTGCCAGCAGCCAACCACCGACAGGGAGTGGGGACTATGGCTACACCTTC.

The rearrangement uses TRBV6-5 and TRBJ2-5; TRBD2 aligns across 11 bases. Germline V CDR1 and CDR2: MNHEY, SVGAGI. CDR3 length: 15 amino acids. J was trimmed by 2 bases and V by 8 bases; bases with no gene match: 7. CDR3 sequence: CASCRLAGNQETQYF. The CDR3 DNA follows: TGTGCCAGCTGCCGACTAGCGGGAAATCAAGAGACCCAGTACTTC.

The V call is TRBV2, the J call TRBJ2-5, with 10 bases matching TRBD2. The V gene end was trimmed by 3 bases and the J gene end by 9 bases; junction bases not matched to a gene: 7. CDR1 is SNHLY, CDR2 FYNNEI, per germline. The CDR3 has 14 residues. The CDR3 loop is CASSEASGGGSQYF. The CDR3 DNA follows: TGTGCCAGCAGTGAGGCTAGCGGGGGTGGGTCCCAGTACTTC.

With respect to this clone: One end of the junction varies from germline; a read error may be responsible. This rearrangement joins TRBV20-1 to TRBJ1-1, with 7 bases matching TRBD1. This CDR3 contains 11 residues. In germline, CDR1 is DFQATT, CDR2 SNEGSKA (reference sequence). In DNA form, the CDR3 reads TGCAGTGCTAGAGATCTGGGACAGCTCTCCTTT. Translated: CSARDLGQLSF.

The J gene is TRBJ1-2, the V gene TRBV3-1 (or the pseudogene TRBV3-2); 9 nucleotides align to TRBD1. The V gene end was trimmed by 0 bases and the J gene end by 7 bases; junction bases not matched to a gene: 9. Germline V gene lookup returns CDR1 LGHDT and CDR2 YNNKEL (reference sequence). The CDR3 sequence is 16 residues long. The CDR3 reads CASSQEDLDRGSGYTF. CDR3 nucleotides: TGTGCCAGCAGCCAAGAAGACTTAGACAGGGGGTCTGGCTACACCTTC.

The J gene is TRBJ2-2, the V gene TRBV3-1 (or the pseudogene TRBV3-2), with D perhaps matching TRBD1 (5 bases). The V end lost 6 bases, the J end lost 8 bases, and 10 bases lay between the germline ends. Germline-derived CDR1 and CDR2 are LGHDT and YNNKEL (reference sequence). The CDR3 runs 12 residues. The CDR3 nucleotides are TGTGCCAGCAGGCTCAGGGAAGGGGAGCTGTTTTTT. It yields the protein CASRLREGELFF.

The V and J genes are TRBV19 and TRBJ1-4; no reliable D call. This CDR3 spans 15 amino acids. Germline CDR1 reads LNHDA; CDR2 reads SQIVND (reference sequence). Trimming took off 0 bases at V and 7 bases at J, with 12 bases between the two ends. The CDR3 loop is CASSIDNVRGEKLFF. As DNA, the CDR3 is TGTGCCAGTAGTATAGATAACGTTCGGGGTGAAAAACTGTTTTTT.

This clone has just a few counts. This chain joins TRBV18 and TRBJ1-2, with D possibly being TRBD1 (5 bases). The germline gives CDR1 KGHSH, CDR2 LQKENI. This CDR3 has 14 residues. Trimming stripped 8 bases from V and 3 bases from J, with 16 bases between. Here the CDR3 DNA reads TGTGCCAGCGGGGTCCAGGGCTGGGACTATGGCTACACCTTC. Its translation: CASGVQGWDYGYTF.

V gene TRBV6-4 combines with J gene TRBJ2-3, with 8 bases that match TRBD2. The germline V gene has CDR1 MRHNA and CDR2 SNTAGT. The CDR3 contains 17 residues. The ends lost 6 bases at V and 3 bases at J; junction bases unmatched: 14. For the CDR3, the DNA is TGTGCCAGCAGCCACGGGTCTGGGCGGGGGGTTACAGATACGCAGTATTTT. Protein: CASSHGSGRGVTDTQYF.

The V and J genes are TRBV5-6 and TRBJ1-1; possibly TRBD1 for D (5 bases). The CDR3 has 15 residues. V lost 4 bases, J lost 4 bases, and 17 bases lay in between. Germline values: CDR1 SGHDT, CDR2 YYEEEE. In DNA, the CDR3 is TGTGCCAGCAGCCCAAGGCCTGGGGCTGGCACTGAAGCTTTCTTT. Residues: CASSPRPGAGTEAFF.

The rearrangement uses TRBV24-1 and TRBJ2-2; perhaps TRBD1 as D (5 bases). The CDR3 runs 14 residues. V dropped 4 bases and J dropped 4 bases, with 9 bases sitting between them. Germline loops: CDR1 KGHDR, CDR2 SFDVKD. The CDR3 DNA follows: TGTGCCACCAGTGACGACAGTATCACCGGGGAGCTGTTTTTT. Residues: CATSDDSITGELFF.

V is TRBV2 and J is TRBJ2-3; D is undetermined. CDR3 length equals 14 residues. Germline CDR1 reads SNHLY; CDR2 reads FYNNEI. The ends were cut back, 5 bases at V and 5 bases at J, with 14 bases in the middle. The DNA of the CDR3 is TGTGCCAGCAGTAGAACCCGGTCAGGAGATACGCAGTATTTT. This translates into CASSRTRSGDTQYF.

This chain connects TRBV9 to TRBJ2-1, with 9 nucleotides matching TRBD2. The J segment lost 3 bases and the V segment lost 4 bases, leaving 14 bases of the junction unmatched. The CDR3 spans 18 residues. Germline V gives CDR1 SGDLS, CDR2 YYNGEE. CDR3 DNA: TGTGCCAGCAGCTACCACCGGGGCGGGGGGGTAGACTACAATGAGCAGTTCTTC. This sequence encodes CASSYHRGGGVDYNEQFF.

The chain has TRBV27 and TRBJ2-7, with 7 nucleotides matching TRBD1. Losses at the gene ends were 4 bases for V and 6 bases for J; bases not matched to a gene: 6. Germline V lookup: CDR1 MNHEY, CDR2 SMNVEV (reference sequence). The CDR3 spans 13 residues. CDR3 nucleotide sequence: TGTGCCAGCAGTTCAGATAACAGGGGCGAGCAGTACTTC. This translates into CASSSDNRGEQYF.

The chain couples TRBV10-1 to TRBJ2-7; 7 nucleotides line up with TRBD1. This CDR3 is 16 amino acids long. Unmatched junction bases numbered 11, after V lost 4 bases and J lost 2 bases. Germline V lookup: CDR1 WNHNN, CDR2 SYGVQD (reference sequence). The CDR3 DNA reads as TGCGCCAGCAGTGCCCCGACAGGGAAGCACGCCTACGAGCAGTACTTC. Translated, it gives CASSAPTGKHAYEQYF.

This clone was seen a single time. The chain employs TRBV30 and TRBJ1-2; D perhaps matches TRBD1 (6 bases). CDR3 length: 17 amino acids. Trimming removed 8 bases from V and 3 bases from J, with 28 bases in between. Germline CDR1 reads GTSNPN; CDR2 reads SVGIG (reference sequence). In DNA, the CDR3 is TGTGCCGGGATGCGGGGGGGCTCGGTAACTCTGTACTATGGCTACACCTTC. It encodes CAGMRGGSVTLYYGYTF.

J is TRBJ1-2 and V is TRBV5-1; 7 positions agree with TRBD1. The length of the CDR3 is 15 residues. V shed 0 bases, J shed 3 bases, and the junction held 5 bases outside the gene matches. Germline CDR1 SGHRS, CDR2 YFSETQ. CDR3 in DNA: TGCGCCAGCAGCTTGGAACCTCAGGGGGACTATGGCTACACCTTC. Its translation: CASSLEPQGDYGYTF.

The genes are TRBV9 and TRBJ2-5; the match to TRBD2 covers 14 bases. The CDR3 has 16 amino acids. J gave up 2 bases and V 4 bases, and 4 bases lay outside the gene matches. Germline loops: CDR1 SGDLS, CDR2 YYNGEE. CDR3 loop: CASSLGLAGAQETQYF. The CDR3 DNA is TGTGCCAGCAGCCTGGGACTAGCGGGGGCTCAAGAGACCCAGTACTTC.